This TCR beta chain was observed in a study of T cells in severe cutaneous drug reactions. Findings of the study overall: A public TCRbeta CDR3 appeared in all seven CBZ-SJS/TEN blister samples, averaging roughly 15%. TRBV12-4 use rose strongly in carbamazepine-induced Stevens-Johnson syndrome or toxic epidermal necrolysis, averaging about 34% in blister cells and 4% to 5.5% in PBMC.

Bulk and single-cell libraries used iRepertoire multiplex PCR with TCR subtype-specific primers. Input for bulk TCR libraries: roughly 95-550 ng RNA per sample. Using the multiplex PCR reads, TCRdb records one entry per CDR3 protein without DNA. This sample's clone table lists approximately 9,500 distinct CDR3 sequences. Sequenced patients had Stevens-Johnson syndrome or toxic epidermal necrolysis caused by carbamazepine. Germline CDR1 reads DFQATT; CDR2 reads SNEGSKA (reference sequence). The CDR3 has 14 amino acids. With regard to this clonotype: The antigen is unknown.

This TCR derives from a human donor with Stevens-Johnson syndrome, a severe cutaneous drug reaction. The sample taken for sequencing was cells from a skin blister. The J gene is TRBJ2-7, the V gene TRBV20-1; TCRdb indicates TRBD1, and absent DNA this call remains unverified. The CDR3 spells CSASPGQGAYEQYF.